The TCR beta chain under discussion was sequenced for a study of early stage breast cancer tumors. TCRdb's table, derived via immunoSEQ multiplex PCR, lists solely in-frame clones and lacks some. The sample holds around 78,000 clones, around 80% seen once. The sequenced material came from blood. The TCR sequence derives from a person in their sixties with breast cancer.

The CDR3 sequence: CASSRKTSSTDTQYF. For the CDR3, the DNA is TGTGCCAGCAGTCGTAAGACTAGCAGCACAGATACGCAGTATTTT. This chain uses TRBV5-6 with TRBJ2-3; 7 nucleotides align to TRBD2. CDR1 is SGHDT, CDR2 YYEEEE, per germline. The trim removed 5 bases at V and 0 bases at J, leaving 6 bases unmatched. The CDR3 length is 15 residues.